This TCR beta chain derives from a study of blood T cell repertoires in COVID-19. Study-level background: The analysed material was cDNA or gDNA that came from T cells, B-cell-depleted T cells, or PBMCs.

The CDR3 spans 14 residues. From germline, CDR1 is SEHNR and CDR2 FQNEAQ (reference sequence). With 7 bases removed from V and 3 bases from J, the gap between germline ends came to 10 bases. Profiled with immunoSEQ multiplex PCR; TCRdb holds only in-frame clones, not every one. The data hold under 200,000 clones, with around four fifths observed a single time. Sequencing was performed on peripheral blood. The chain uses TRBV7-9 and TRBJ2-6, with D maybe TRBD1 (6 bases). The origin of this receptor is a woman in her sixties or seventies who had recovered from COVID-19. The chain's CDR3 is CASTRGFGANVLTF. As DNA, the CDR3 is TGTGCCAGCACCAGGGGCTTTGGGGCCAACGTCCTGACTTTC.